The clone carrying this TCR beta chain was counted a single time. These data are taken from a study of blood T cell repertoires in COVID-19. Overall study: The cDNA or gDNA used as material had been derived from T cells, B-cell-depleted T cells, or PBMCs.

Sequencing used immunoSEQ multiplex PCR; TCRdb keeps in-frame clones, though not all of them. The sample includes some 260,000 clones, about nine tenths of them seen just once. This CDR3 spans 14 amino acids. Between the trimmed V and J ends, which lost 2 bases and 8 bases, there was a span of 15 bases. Germline-derived CDR1 and CDR2 are MNHEY and SMNVEV (reference sequence). Material: PBMCs or T cells enriched from blood (not recorded which). This clonotype originated in a man in his forties who had recovered from COVID-19. The chain combines TRBV27 with TRBJ1-2; possibly TRBD1 for D (5 bases). CDR3 protein: CASSLEFQGYGYTF. CDR3 in DNA: TGTGCCAGCAGTTTAGAATTCCAGGGATACGGCTACACCTTC.